Following are 18 T cell receptor beta chains from one sample sequenced in a study of shared clonotypes between healthy human individuals. The table came from immunoSEQ multiplex PCR; TCRdb's copy has only in-frame clones and leaves some out. The data contain millions of clones, 80% to 95% of them singletons. Sequencing was carried out using naive CD4+ T cells from PBMCs. Regarding subset: CD45RA+ positively selected. The source is a man aged 18 to 30 in good health. Some clones in this sample may be carry-over from other donors' samples.

The chain employs TRBV11-2 and TRBJ1-5, with a possible D match to TRBD1 (5 bases). The germline gives CDR1 SGHAT, CDR2 FQNNGV. CDR3 length equals 15 residues. The germline V and J ends were trimmed by 1 base and 1 base, with 8 bases remaining between them. The DNA of the CDR3 is TGTGCCAGCAGCTTAGTTGCAGGGAGCAATCAGCCCCAGCATTTT. The encoded protein is CASSLVAGSNQPQHF.

This chain connects TRBV9 to TRBJ2-2, with D unresolved. The CDR3 runs to 14 residues. Between the trimmed V and J ends, which lost 3 bases and 0 bases, there was a span of 6 bases. CDR1 and CDR2 from the germline V gene are SGDLS and YYNGEE. CDR3 sequence reads: CASSGPTNTGELFF. CDR3 bases: TGTGCCAGCAGCGGGCCAACGAACACCGGGGAGCTGTTTTTT.

The rearrangement joins TRBV18 to TRBJ1-1; D not certain. Trimming cost V 8 bases and J 2 bases, with 6 bases left between them. Germline-derived CDR1 and CDR2 are KGHSH and LQKENI. This CDR3 spans 11 amino acids. CDR3 in amino acids: CASAINTEAFF. CDR3 sequence (DNA): TGTGCCAGCGCCATAAACACTGAAGCTTTCTTT.

This clone was recorded once. The chain links TRBV10-3 to TRBJ1-2; 8 bases match TRBD1. V lost 6 bases and J lost 3; bases outside the gene matches: 18. Germline lookup yields CDR1 ENHRY and CDR2 SYGVKD. There are 18 residues in the CDR3. Here the CDR3 DNA reads TGTGCCATCAGGCAGTTTCAGCCAGGGGGCGAGTACGACTATGGCTACACCTTC. Translated, it gives CAIRQFQPGGEYDYGYTF.

This clone appeared once. The rearrangement uses TRBV30 and TRBJ2-3; D unclear. Germline V gives CDR1 GTSNPN, CDR2 SVGIG (reference sequence). This CDR3 has 13 residues. Trimming shortened V by 1 base and J by 6 bases, and 11 bases separated the two germline ends. CDR3 residues: CAWSALYPDTQYF. CDR3 DNA: TGTGCCTGGAGTGCCCTTTATCCCGATACGCAGTATTTT.

The chain recombines TRBV2 with TRBJ2-5; the D gene is possibly TRBD1 (5 bases). Germline assignment: CDR1 SNHLY and CDR2 FYNNEI. Trimming removed 3 bases at V and 7 bases at J, with 15 bases between. The CDR3 extends over 14 amino acids. CDR3 DNA sequence: TGTGCCAGCAGTGAGTCAGATTACCAGGGGACCCAGTACTTC. Translated: CASSESDYQGTQYF.

J is TRBJ2-3 and V is TRBV6-6; unclear D gene. The CDR3 sequence is 13 residues long. The V and J ends lost 7 bases and 6 bases respectively, with 14 bases between them. Looked up from germline, CDR1 is MNHNY and CDR2 is SVGAGI (reference sequence). The CDR3 sequence is CASTPWIGDTQYF. CDR3 bases: TGTGCCAGCACTCCCTGGATTGGGGATACGCAGTATTTT.

A remark on this clone: This sample also contains other DNA sequences that code for the same CDR3. The chain carries TRBV11-3 and TRBJ1-5; TRBD1 agrees at 9 bases. Per the germline V gene, CDR1 is SGHNT and CDR2 is YENEEA. The ends lost 7 bases at V and 7 bases at J; junction bases unmatched: 14. The CDR3 extends over 16 amino acids. The CDR3 loop is CASTLPEQGAGQPQHF. CDR3 coding DNA: TGTGCCAGCACGCTACCGGAACAGGGGGCTGGGCAGCCCCAGCATTTT.

The genes are TRBV6-6 and TRBJ1-6; TRBD1 matches 7 bases. The CDR3 covers 16 residues. Germline V gene lookup returns CDR1 MNHNY and CDR2 SVGAGI (reference sequence). V gave up 0 bases and J gave up 7 bases; unmatched junction bases: 6. The CDR3 DNA sequence: TGTGCCAGCAGTTACTCTGGGACAGCGACGAATTCACCCCTCCACTTT. Protein sequence: CASSYSGTATNSPLHF.

The chain employs TRBV28 and TRBJ2-2; TRBD1 might be the D (5 bases). Looked up from germline, CDR1 is MDHEN and CDR2 is SYDVKM. This CDR3 contains 15 residues. V lost 10 bases and J lost 2, with 17 bases in between. The CDR3 bases are TGTGCCACTCCCTCTTCCCAGGGTAACACCGGGGAGCTGTTTTTT. It specifies CATPSSQGNTGELFF.

V usage is TRBV29-1 and J usage is TRBJ1-4, with D perhaps TRBD1 (5 bases). The CDR3 spans 16 residues. V lost 3 bases, J lost 3 bases, and 17 bases lay in between. Per germline, CDR1 SQVTM and CDR2 ANQGSEA. In DNA form, the CDR3 reads TGCAGCGTTGAGGGGCCAGGGAACGGTCCTAATGAAAAACTGTTTTTT. Protein product: CSVEGPGNGPNEKLFF.

The chain uses TRBV10-3 and TRBJ2-3; D not certain. CDR3 length equals 14 residues. V gave up 2 bases and J gave up 2 bases, with 8 bases separating them. Germline-derived CDR1 and CDR2 are ENHRY and SYGVKD. CDR3 sequence: CAISEVPNTDTQYF. The CDR3 region has the DNA TGTGCCATCAGTGAGGTACCCAACACAGATACGCAGTATTTT.

This clone was detected only a few times. This CDR3 reads CASSASGDGYTF. The CDR3 DNA reads TGCGCCAGCAGCGCATCAGGGGATGGCTACACCTTC. The chain couples TRBV5-1 to TRBJ1-2; D may be TRBD1 (6 bases). The CDR3 has 12 residues. Looked up from germline, CDR1 is SGHRS and CDR2 is YFSETQ. Deletions cut 4 bases from V and 6 bases from J, with 10 bases between.

V gene TRBV7-2 combines with J gene TRBJ1-5; D is uncertain. This CDR3 comprises 12 residues. Between the trimmed V and J ends, which lost 1 base and 7 bases, there was a span of 5 bases. Germline loops: CDR1 SGHTA, CDR2 FQGNSA. The CDR3 DNA follows: TGTGCCAGCAGCTTAGACGCACAGCCCCAGCATTTT. It encodes CASSLDAQPQHF.

The chain links TRBV28 to TRBJ1-4; D gene uncertain. The germline gives CDR1 MDHEN, CDR2 SYDVKM. The CDR3 extends over 12 amino acids. Deletions cut 8 bases from V and 3 bases from J, with 7 bases between. The DNA for the CDR3 is TGTGCCAGCCAGTTACCTAATGAAAAACTGTTTTTT. It yields the protein CASQLPNEKLFF.

On this clone itself: At the DNA level, this CDR3 is encoded by other sequences in the same sample as well. The chain links TRBV20-1 to TRBJ2-3; no definite D call. This CDR3 spans 11 amino acids. Trimming left V 1 base short and J 4 bases short, with 3 bases between. Per germline, CDR1 DFQATT and CDR2 SNEGSKA (reference sequence). DNA for the CDR3: TGCAGTGCTAGAGGACCAGATACGCAGTATTTT. Protein product: CSARGPDTQYF.

With regard to this clone: A much more abundant neighbour one base away suggests this may be a read error. DNA of the CDR3: TGTGCCAGCAGCCTGAACACTGAAGCTTTCTTT. Its protein is CASSLNTEAFF. The chain links TRBV5-5 to TRBJ1-1; D is unclear. The V and J ends lost 4 bases and 0 bases respectively, with 1 base between them. The CDR3 runs to 11 residues. The germline gives CDR1 SGHKS, CDR2 YYEKEE (reference sequence).

The chain has TRBV28 and TRBJ2-1; TRBD2 aligns across 8 bases. CDR3 size: 16 residues. J gave up 6 bases and V 3 bases, and 10 bases lay outside the gene matches. Germline V CDR1 and CDR2: MDHEN, SYDVKM. In nucleotides, the CDR3 is TGTGCCAGCAGTTTTGGGACTAGACGATCGGCCAATGAGCAGTTCTTC. Amino acid sequence: CASSFGTRRSANEQFF.